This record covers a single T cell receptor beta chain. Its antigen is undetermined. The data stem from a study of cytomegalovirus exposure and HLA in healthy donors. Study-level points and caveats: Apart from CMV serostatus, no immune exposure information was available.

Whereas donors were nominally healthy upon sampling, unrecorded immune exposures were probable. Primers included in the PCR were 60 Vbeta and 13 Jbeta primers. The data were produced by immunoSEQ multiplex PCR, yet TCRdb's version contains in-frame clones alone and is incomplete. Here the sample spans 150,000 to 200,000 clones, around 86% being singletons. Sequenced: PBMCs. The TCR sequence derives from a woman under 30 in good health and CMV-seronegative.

CDR3 sequence reads: CASSPVGTGKNEQFF. The CDR3 bases are TGTGCCAGCAGCCCAGTAGGGACAGGGAAGAATGAGCAGTTCTTC. The V gene is TRBV7-8, the J gene TRBJ2-1; 9 bases match TRBD1. Germline assignment: CDR1 SGHVS and CDR2 FQNEAQ. With 5 bases clipped from V and 7 bases from J, the junction kept 9 bases outside the gene matches. The CDR3 runs to 15 residues. The whole variable domain, filled in from reference TRBV7-8 and TRBJ2-1, reads GAGVSQSPRYKVAKRGQDVALRCDPISGHVSLFWYQQALGQGPEFLTYFQNEAQLDKSGLPSDRFFAERPEGSVSTLKIQRTQQEDSAVYLCASSPVGTGKNEQFFGPGTRLTVL.